These T cell receptor beta chains were read from a single sample in a study of cytomegalovirus exposure and HLA in healthy donors. TCRdb's table, derived via immunoSEQ multiplex PCR, lists solely in-frame clones and lacks some. The sample lists about 250,000 clones; about 85% were seen once. The specimen sequenced was PBMCs. The receptors come from a girl aged 2 to 9 in good health and CMV-seronegative. CDR3s include the opening cysteine and the closing phenylalanine or tryptophan. A D gene is named only where the DNA matches it firmly. Clone sizes are given selectively: once, few, many, or a class where the clone is expanded.

D	V	J	size	DNA	CDR3
-	TRBV19	TRBJ1-6	-	TGTGCCAGTATTCGGGGGAATTCACCCCTCCACTTT	CASIRGNSPLHF
-	TRBV6-1	TRBJ1-3	-	TGTGCCAGCAGTGAAGCCAGGTGGTCTGGAAACACCATATATTTT	CASSEARWSGNTIYF
TRBD2	TRBV10-3	TRBJ2-3	-	TGTGCCATCAGTGAGTCGGCTAGCGGGGGTAGTACAGATACGCAGTATTTT	CAISESASGGSTDTQYF
-	TRBV10-3	TRBJ2-5	-	TGTGCCATCAGTGCCATCGGCAGGGTGGAGACCCAATACTTC	CAISAIGRVETQYF
TRBD1	TRBV9	TRBJ2-7	-	TGTGCCAGCAGCGCCCAGGCCGGGACAGCCTACGAGCAGTACTTC	CASSAQAGTAYEQYF
TRBD1	TRBV10-1	TRBJ2-7	few	TGCGCCAGCAGTGAGCCCGGGACAGGGCCTACCTACGAGCAGTACTTC	CASSEPGTGPTYEQYF
TRBD1	TRBV19	TRBJ2-3	-	TGTGCCAGTAGCCACAGGGGAATACCCGGAGATACGCAGTATTTT	CASSHRGIPGDTQYF
-	TRBV6-5	TRBJ2-7	-	TGTGCCAGCAGTTACGTTGGGTCCGGCAAGAGGGACGAGCAGTACTTC	CASSYVGSGKRDEQYF
TRBD2	TRBV6-5	TRBJ2-3	-	TGTGCCAGCAGTTCCCCTGGACTAGCTAGTGGGAATACGCAGTATTTT	CASSSPGLASGNTQYF
-	TRBV5-6	TRBJ1-4	-	TGTGCCAGCAGTGACAGAAATGAAAAACTGTTTTTT	CASSDRNEKLFF
TRBD1	TRBV4-1	TRBJ2-7	-	TGCGCCAGCAGCCAAGGTGCAGGGGGTAGCTACGAGCAGTACTTC	CASSQGAGGSYEQYF
-	TRBV18	TRBJ1-5	-	TGTGCCAGCTCACCAGGTGTAGGGGATGTAGGTGATCAGCCCCAGCATTTT	CASSPGVGDVGDQPQHF
TRBD2	TRBV9	TRBJ2-3	-	TGTGCCAGCAGCCCCTTGGCCGGGGCGGGGGGAAAACATACGCAGTATTTT	CASSPLAGAGGKHTQYF
-	TRBV5-1	TRBJ1-1	-	TGCGCCAGCATCTTGGGGATATACGACAGCCCGAACACTGAAGCTTTCTTT	CASILGIYDSPNTEAFF
-	TRBV6-5	TRBJ1-1	once	TGTGCCAACAGTTTGGCAGGGACAAACACTGAAGCTTTCTTT	CANSLAGTNTEAFF
-	TRBV5-1	TRBJ2-7	-	TGCGCCAGCAGCGCGGACTTCTACGAGCAGTACTTC	CASSADFYEQYF
TRBD1	TRBV7-3	TRBJ1-3	once	TGTGCCAGCAGCTTATCGGGACAGGGGGGAAACACCATATATTTT	CASSLSGQGGNTIYF
-	TRBV2	TRBJ1-2	-	TGTGCCAGCAGTGAAGTTGTGGGCAGGGGTCGGGGCTACACCTTC	CASSEVVGRGRGYTF
-	TRBV5-1	TRBJ1-6	-	TGCGCCAGCAGCTTGGATCAGGGCCGTAATTCACCCCTCCACTTT	CASSLDQGRNSPLHF
TRBD1	TRBV29-1	TRBJ1-6	-	TGCAGCGCTCGGACAGGCTATAATTCACCCCTCCACTTT	CSARTGYNSPLHF
-	TRBV10-2	TRBJ1-6	-	TGCGCCAGCAGTGAGTCGGGACAAAGAGGGTCACCCCTCCACTTT	CASSESGQRGSPLHF
TRBD1	TRBV9	TRBJ1-3	-	TGTGCCAGCAGCGCGAGACAGGGAACCTCTGGAAACACCATATATTTT	CASSARQGTSGNTIYF
-	TRBV19	TRBJ1-3	-	TGTGCCAGTAGTATTCTTCCGGACACGTCAAACACCATATATTTT	CASSILPDTSNTIYF
-	TRBV27	TRBJ2-2	-	TGTGCCAGCAGCTCGGGAAGGGAGCTGTTTTTT	CASSSGRELFF
TRBD2	TRBV11-3	TRBJ2-1	-	TGTGCCAGCAGCTTAAGGGGGACTAGCGGTTACAATGAGCAGTTCTTC	CASSLRGTSGYNEQFF
-	TRBV7-9	TRBJ2-7	-	TGTGCCAGCAGCTTAGCCGGGAAGAGCTCCTACGAGCAGTACTTC	CASSLAGKSSYEQYF
-	TRBV5-1	TRBJ2-3	once	TGCGCCAGCAGCTTAGCGGGTAGCACAGATACGCAGTATTTT	CASSLAGSTDTQYF